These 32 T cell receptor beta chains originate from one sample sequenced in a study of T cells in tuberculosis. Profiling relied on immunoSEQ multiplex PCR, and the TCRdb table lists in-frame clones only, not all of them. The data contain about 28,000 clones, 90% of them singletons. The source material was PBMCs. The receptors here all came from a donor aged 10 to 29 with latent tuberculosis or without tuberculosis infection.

The CDR3 sequence: CASSLAPQGAATDTQYF. For the CDR3, the DNA is TGCGCCAGCAGCTTAGCACCCCAGGGGGCGGCCACAGATACGCAGTATTTT. The chain uses TRBV5-1 and TRBJ2-3, with 8 positions matching TRBD1. This CDR3 is built from 17 residues. The V gene end was trimmed by 2 bases and the J gene end by 2 bases; junction bases not matched to a gene: 10. Germline V gene data show CDR1 as SGHRS and CDR2 as YFSETQ.

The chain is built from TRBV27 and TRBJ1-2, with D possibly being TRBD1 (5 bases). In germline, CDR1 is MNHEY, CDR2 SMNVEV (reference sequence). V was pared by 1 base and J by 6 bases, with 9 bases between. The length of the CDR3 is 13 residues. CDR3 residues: CASSLYPGNGYTF. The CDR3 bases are TGTGCCAGCAGTTTATACCCAGGGAATGGCTACACCTTC.

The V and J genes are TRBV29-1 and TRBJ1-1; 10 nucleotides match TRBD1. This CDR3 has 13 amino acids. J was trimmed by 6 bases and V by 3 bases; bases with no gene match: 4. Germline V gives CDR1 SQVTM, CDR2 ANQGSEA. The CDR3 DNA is TGCAGCGTTGAGGGACAGGGGCGCGCTGAAGCTTTCTTT. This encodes CSVEGQGRAEAFF.

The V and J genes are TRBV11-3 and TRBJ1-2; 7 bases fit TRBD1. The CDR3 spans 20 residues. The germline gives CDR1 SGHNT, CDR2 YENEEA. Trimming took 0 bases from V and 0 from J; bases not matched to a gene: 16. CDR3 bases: TGTGCCAGCAGCTTAGATCGCCCGGGACAGAAATCCTTAGCTAACTATGGCTACACCTTC. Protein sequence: CASSLDRPGQKSLANYGYTF.

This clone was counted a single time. The DNA of the CDR3 is TGTGCCAGTAGTATAGAAATTTTAGCTACCGGGGAGCTGTTTTTT. Translation gives CASSIEILATGELFF. The chain recombines TRBV19 with TRBJ2-2; no definite D call. CDR1 is LNHDA, CDR2 SQIVND, per germline (reference sequence). The CDR3 runs to 15 residues. Between the trimmed V and J ends, which lost 0 bases and 5 bases, there was a span of 10 bases.

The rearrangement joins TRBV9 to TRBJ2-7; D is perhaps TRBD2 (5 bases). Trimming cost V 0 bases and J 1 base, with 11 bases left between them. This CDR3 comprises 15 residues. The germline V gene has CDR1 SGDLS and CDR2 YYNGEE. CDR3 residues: CASSVGGSGSYEQYF. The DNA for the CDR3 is TGTGCCAGCAGCGTAGGAGGGTCGGGTTCCTACGAGCAGTACTTC.

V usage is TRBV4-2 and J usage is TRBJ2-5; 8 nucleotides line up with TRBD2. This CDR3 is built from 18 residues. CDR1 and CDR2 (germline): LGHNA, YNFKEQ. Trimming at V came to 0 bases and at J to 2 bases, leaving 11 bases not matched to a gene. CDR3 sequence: CASSQDLAGGLEQETQYF. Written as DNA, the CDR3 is TGTGCCAGCAGCCAAGATCTCGCGGGAGGACTGGAGCAAGAGACCCAGTACTTC.

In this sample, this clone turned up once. The CDR3 bases are TGTGCCACCATTAGGGATCCAGGGGTCGTTGGCTACACCTTC. Protein sequence: CATIRDPGVVGYTF. The J gene is TRBJ1-2, the V gene TRBV6-6; TRBD1 is a possible D gene (6 bases). Germline CDR1 and CDR2: MNHNY and SVGAGI (reference sequence). Trimming cost V 10 bases and J 7 bases, with 22 bases left between them. This CDR3 is built from 14 residues.

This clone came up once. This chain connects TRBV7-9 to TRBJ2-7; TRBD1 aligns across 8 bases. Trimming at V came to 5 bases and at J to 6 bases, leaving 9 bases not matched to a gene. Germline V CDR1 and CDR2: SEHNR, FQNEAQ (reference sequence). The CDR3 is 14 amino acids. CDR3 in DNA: TGTGCCAGCAGCATAGGACAGGGCCCCTCCGAGCAGTACTTC. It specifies CASSIGQGPSEQYF.

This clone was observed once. In DNA form, the CDR3 reads TGTGCCAGCAGCCTGGGATTGGGGCTTAATGAAAAACTGTTTTTT. It codes for CASSLGLGLNEKLFF. This chain joins TRBV5-6 and TRBJ1-4; perhaps TRBD1 as D (5 bases). CDR3 length: 15 residues. The germline V gene has CDR1 SGHDT and CDR2 YYEEEE. The germline V and J ends were trimmed by 4 bases and 4 bases, with 14 bases remaining between them.

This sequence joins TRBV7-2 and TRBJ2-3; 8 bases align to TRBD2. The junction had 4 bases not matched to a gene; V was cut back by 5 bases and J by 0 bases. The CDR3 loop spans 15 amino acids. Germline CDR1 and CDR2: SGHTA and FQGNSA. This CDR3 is CASSPTSGSTDTQYF. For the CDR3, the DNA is TGTGCCAGCAGCCCTACTAGCGGTAGCACAGATACGCAGTATTTT.

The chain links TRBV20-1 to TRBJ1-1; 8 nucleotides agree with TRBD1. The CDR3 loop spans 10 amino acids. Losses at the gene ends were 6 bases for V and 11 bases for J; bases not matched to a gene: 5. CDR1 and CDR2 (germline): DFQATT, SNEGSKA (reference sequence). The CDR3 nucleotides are TGCAGTGCGCGGGACAGGCGCGCTTTCTTT. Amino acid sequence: CSARDRRAFF.

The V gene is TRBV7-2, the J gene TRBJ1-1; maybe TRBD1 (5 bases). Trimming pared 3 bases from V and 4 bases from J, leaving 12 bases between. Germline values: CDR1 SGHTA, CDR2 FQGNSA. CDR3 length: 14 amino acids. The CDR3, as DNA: TGTGCCAGCAGCTTCGACAGATGGGGCACTGAAGCTTTCTTT. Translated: CASSFDRWGTEAFF.

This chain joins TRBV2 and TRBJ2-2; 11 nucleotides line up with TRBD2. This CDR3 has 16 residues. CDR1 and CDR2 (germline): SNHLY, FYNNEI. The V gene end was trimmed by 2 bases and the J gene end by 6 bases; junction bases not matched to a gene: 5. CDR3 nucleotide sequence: TGTGCCAGCAGTGAACCCACTAGCGGGGGCCCCGGGGAGCTGTTTTTT. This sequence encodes CASSEPTSGGPGELFF.

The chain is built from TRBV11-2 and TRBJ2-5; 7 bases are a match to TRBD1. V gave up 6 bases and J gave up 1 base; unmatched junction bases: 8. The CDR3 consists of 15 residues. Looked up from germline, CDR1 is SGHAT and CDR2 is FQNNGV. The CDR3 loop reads CASSSRTGRQETQYF. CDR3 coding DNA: TGTGCCAGCAGTTCACGGACAGGTCGCCAAGAGACCCAGTACTTC. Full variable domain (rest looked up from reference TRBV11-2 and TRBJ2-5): EAGVAQSPRYKIIEKRQSVAFWCNPISGHATLYWYQQILGQGPKLLIQFQNNGVVDDSQLPKDRFSAERLKGVDSTLKIQPAKLEDSAVYLCASSSRTGRQETQYFGPGTRLLVL.

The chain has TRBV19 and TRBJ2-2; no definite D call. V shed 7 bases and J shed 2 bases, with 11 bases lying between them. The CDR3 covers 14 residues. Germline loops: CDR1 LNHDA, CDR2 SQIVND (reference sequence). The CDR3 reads CASMNSFNTGELFF. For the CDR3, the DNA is TGTGCCAGTATGAACAGCTTTAACACCGGGGAGCTGTTTTTT.

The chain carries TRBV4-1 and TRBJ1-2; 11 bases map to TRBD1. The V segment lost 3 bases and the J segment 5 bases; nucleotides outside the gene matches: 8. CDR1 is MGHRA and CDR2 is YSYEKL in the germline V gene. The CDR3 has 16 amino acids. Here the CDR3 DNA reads TGCGCCAGCAGCCAGACCGGGACAGGGGGGTGGTATGGCTACACCTTC. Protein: CASSQTGTGGWYGYTF.

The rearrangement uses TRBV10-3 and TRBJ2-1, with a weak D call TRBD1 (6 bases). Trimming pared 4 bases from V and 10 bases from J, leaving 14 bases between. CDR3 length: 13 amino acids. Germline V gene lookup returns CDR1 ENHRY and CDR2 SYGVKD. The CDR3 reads CAISALSGEEQFF. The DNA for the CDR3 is TGTGCCATCAGTGCGTTGTCAGGGGAGGAGCAGTTCTTC.

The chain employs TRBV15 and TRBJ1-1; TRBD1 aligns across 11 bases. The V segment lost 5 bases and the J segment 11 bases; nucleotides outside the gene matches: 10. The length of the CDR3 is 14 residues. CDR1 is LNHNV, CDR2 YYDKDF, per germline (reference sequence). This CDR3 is CATSERDRGDEAFF. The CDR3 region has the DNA TGTGCCACCAGCGAGCGGGACAGGGGGGATGAGGCTTTCTTT.

CDR3: CASRGGALRKETQYF. CDR3 nucleotides: TGTGCCAGCAGGGGGGGGGCGCTACGTAAAGAGACCCAGTACTTC. The chain uses TRBV2 and TRBJ2-5; D perhaps matches TRBD2 (7 bases). This CDR3 is 15 amino acids long. Trimming took off 6 bases at V and 3 bases at J, with 17 bases between the two ends. CDR1 and CDR2 (germline): SNHLY, FYNNEI.

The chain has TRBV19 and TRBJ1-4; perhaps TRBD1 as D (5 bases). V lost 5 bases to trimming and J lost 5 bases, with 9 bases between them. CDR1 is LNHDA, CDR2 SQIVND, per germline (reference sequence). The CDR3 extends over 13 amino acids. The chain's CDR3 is CASSGQGNEKLFF. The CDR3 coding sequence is TGTGCCAGTAGTGGCCAGGGAAATGAAAAACTGTTTTTT. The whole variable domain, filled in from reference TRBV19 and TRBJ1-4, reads DGGITQSPKYLFRKEGQNVTLSCEQNLNHDAMYWYRQDPGQGLRLIYYSQIVNDFQKGDIAEGYSVSREKKESFPLTVTSAQKNPTAFYLCASSGQGNEKLFFGSGTQLSVL.

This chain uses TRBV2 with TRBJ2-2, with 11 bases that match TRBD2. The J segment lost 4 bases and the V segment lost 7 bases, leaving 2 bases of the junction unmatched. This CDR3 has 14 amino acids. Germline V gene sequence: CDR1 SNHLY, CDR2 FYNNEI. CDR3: CASISGGATGELFF. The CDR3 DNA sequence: TGTGCCAGCATTAGCGGGGGGGCCACCGGGGAGCTGTTTTTT.

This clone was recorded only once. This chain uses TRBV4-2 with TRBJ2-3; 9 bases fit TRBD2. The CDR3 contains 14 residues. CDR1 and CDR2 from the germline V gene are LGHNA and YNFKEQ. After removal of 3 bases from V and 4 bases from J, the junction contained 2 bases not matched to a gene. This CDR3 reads CASSQGLAPDTQYF. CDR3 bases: TGTGCCAGCAGCCAGGGACTAGCTCCAGATACGCAGTATTTT.

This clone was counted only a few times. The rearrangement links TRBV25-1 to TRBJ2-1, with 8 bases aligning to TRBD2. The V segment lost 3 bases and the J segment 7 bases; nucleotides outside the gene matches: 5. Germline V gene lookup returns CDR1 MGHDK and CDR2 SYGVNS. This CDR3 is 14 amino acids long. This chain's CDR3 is CASSDGGVSNEQFF. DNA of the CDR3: TGTGCCAGCAGTGACGGGGGGGTTTCAAATGAGCAGTTCTTC.

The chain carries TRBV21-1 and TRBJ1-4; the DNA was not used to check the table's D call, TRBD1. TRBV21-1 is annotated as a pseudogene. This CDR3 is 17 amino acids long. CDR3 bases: TGTGCCAGCAGCTCAGCGGCCCCGGGACAGGGGAATGAAAAACTGTTTTTT. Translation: CASSSAAPGQGNEKLFF.

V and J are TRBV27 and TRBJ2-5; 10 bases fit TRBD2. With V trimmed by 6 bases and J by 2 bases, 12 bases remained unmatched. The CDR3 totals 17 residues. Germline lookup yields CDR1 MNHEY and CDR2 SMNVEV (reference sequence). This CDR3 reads CASSRYGGSGGQETQYF. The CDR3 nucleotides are TGTGCCAGCAGCCGATACGGGGGTAGCGGGGGGCAAGAGACCCAGTACTTC.

The CDR3 sequence: CASSWHRAPYNSPLHF. CDR3 nucleotides: TGCGCCAGCAGCTGGCACAGGGCACCCTATAATTCACCCCTCCACTTT. The chain combines TRBV5-1 with TRBJ1-6, with D perhaps TRBD1 (6 bases). V was trimmed by 3 bases and J by 2 bases, leaving 12 bases between them. Germline V gene data show CDR1 as SGHRS and CDR2 as YFSETQ. The CDR3 length is 16 residues. The whole variable domain, filled in from reference TRBV5-1 and TRBJ1-6, reads KAGVTQTPRYLIKTRGQQVTLSCSPISGHRSVSWYQQTPGQGLQFLFEYFSETQRNKGNFPGRFSGRQFSNSRSEMNVSTLELGDSALYLCASSWHRAPYNSPLHFGNGTRLTVT.

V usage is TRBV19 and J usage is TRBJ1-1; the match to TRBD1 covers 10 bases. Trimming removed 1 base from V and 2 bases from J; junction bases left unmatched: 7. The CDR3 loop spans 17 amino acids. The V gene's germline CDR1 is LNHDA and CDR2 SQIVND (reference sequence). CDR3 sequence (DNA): TGTGCCAGTAGTATAGGGCGACAGGGGGCCGGAAACACTGAAGCTTTCTTT. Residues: CASSIGRQGAGNTEAFF.

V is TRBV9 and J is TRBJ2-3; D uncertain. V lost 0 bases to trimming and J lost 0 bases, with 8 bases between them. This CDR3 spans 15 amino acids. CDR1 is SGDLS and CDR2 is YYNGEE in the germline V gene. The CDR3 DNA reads TGTGCCAGCAGCGTAGAGTGGGCTAGCACAGATACGCAGTATTTT. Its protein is CASSVEWASTDTQYF. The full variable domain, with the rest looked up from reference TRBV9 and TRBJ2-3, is DSGVTQTPKHLITATGQRVTLRCSPRSGDLSVYWYQQSLDQGLQFLIQYYNGEERAKGNILERFSAQQFPDLHSELNLSSLELGDSALYFCASSVEWASTDTQYFGPGTRLTVL.

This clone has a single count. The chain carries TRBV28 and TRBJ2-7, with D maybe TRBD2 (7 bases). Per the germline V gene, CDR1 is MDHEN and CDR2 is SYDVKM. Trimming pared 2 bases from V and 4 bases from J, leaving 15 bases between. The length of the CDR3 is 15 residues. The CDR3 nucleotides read TGTGCCAGCAGTTTACCGGCGGGGGCCTTTTACGAGCAGTACTTC. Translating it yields CASSLPAGAFYEQYF. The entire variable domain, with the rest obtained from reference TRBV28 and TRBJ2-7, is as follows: DVKVTQSSRYLVKRTGEKVFLECVQDMDHENMFWYRQDPGLGLRLIYFSYDVKMKEKGDIPEGYSVSREKKERFSLILESASTNQTSMYLCASSLPAGAFYEQYFGPGTRLTVT.

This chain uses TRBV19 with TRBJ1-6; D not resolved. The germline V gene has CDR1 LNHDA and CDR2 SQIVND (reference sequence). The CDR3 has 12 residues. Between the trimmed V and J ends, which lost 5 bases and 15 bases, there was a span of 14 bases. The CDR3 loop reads CASSSPHGSLHF. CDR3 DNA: TGTGCCAGTAGTTCACCCCACGGGAGCCTCCACTTT.

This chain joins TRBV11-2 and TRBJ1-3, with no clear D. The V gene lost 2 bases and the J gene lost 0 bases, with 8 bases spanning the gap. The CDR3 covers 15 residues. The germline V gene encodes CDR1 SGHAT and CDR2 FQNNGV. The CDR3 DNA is TGTGCCAGCAGCTTACGGACTAGCTCTGGAAACACCATATATTTT. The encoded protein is CASSLRTSSGNTIYF.